These T cell receptor beta chains were read from a single sample in a study of blood T cells in healthy people across ages. TCRdb re-called the 5' RACE reads with MiXCR, one entry per CDR3 protein. This sample has 1.5 million to 2 million distinct CDR3 sequences, with 40% to 55% found just once. The sequenced sample was blood. The receptors shown here come from a woman aged 40-49 years in good health. CDR3s include the opening cysteine and the closing phenylalanine or tryptophan. The D gene is left open where the match is weak. Part of the rows lack a size; the others show once, few, many or a class for expanded clones.

clone_size: few
j_call: TRBJ2-3
v_call: TRBV6-5
d_call: TRBD2
cdr3_nt: TGTGCCAGCAGCCTCGGACTAGTCGCAGATACGCAGTATTTT
cdr3_aa: CASSLGLVADTQYF

clone_size: few
j_call: TRBJ2-5
v_call: TRBV15
d_call: .
cdr3_nt: TGTGCCACCAGCAGGACGGAGACCCAGTACTTC
cdr3_aa: CATSRTETQYF

clone_size: few
j_call: TRBJ2-1
v_call: TRBV6-6
d_call: .
cdr3_nt: TGTGCCAGCCGCCGAGCACTGAACAATGAGCAGTTCTTC
cdr3_aa: CASRRALNNEQFF

clone_size: .
j_call: TRBJ2-4
v_call: TRBV28
d_call: TRBD1
cdr3_nt: TGTGCCAGCAGGGAGCTGGGGCAGGGGGCGATGAACATTCAGTACTTC
cdr3_aa: CASRELGQGAMNIQYF

clone_size: .
j_call: TRBJ1-2
v_call: TRBV9
d_call: .
cdr3_nt: TGTGCCAGCAGCGCGAGTGGCGACAGGCACTATGGCTACACCTTC
cdr3_aa: CASSASGDRHYGYTF

clone_size: .
j_call: TRBJ2-3
v_call: TRBV4-3
d_call: TRBD1
cdr3_nt: TGCGCCAGCAGCCAGGGACAGGGGGCAGTAGGTACAGATACGCAGTATTTT
cdr3_aa: CASSQGQGAVGTDTQYF

clone_size: few
j_call: TRBJ2-5
v_call: TRBV9
d_call: TRBD2
cdr3_nt: TGTGCCAGCAGCGTAGATAGCGGGGGATCCCCAGAGACCCAGTACTTC
cdr3_aa: CASSVDSGGSPETQYF

clone_size: .
j_call: TRBJ1-2
v_call: TRBV12-3/TRBV12-4
d_call: .
cdr3_nt: TGTGCCAGCAGTTTCCACAGGACCCCGGGCTATGGCTACACCTTC
cdr3_aa: CASSFHRTPGYGYTF

clone_size: few
j_call: TRBJ2-1
v_call: TRBV29-1
d_call: .
cdr3_nt: TGCAGCGTTGAGGCCCAAGGGGGAGGGAGGAGAAATGAGCAGTTCTTC
cdr3_aa: CSVEAQGGGRRNEQFF

clone_size: .
j_call: TRBJ1-2
v_call: TRBV20-1
d_call: .
cdr3_nt: TGCAGTGCTAGTACGGGAAGGGGCTATGGCTACACCTTC
cdr3_aa: CSASTGRGYGYTF

clone_size: .
j_call: TRBJ2-7
v_call: TRBV28
d_call: TRBD1
cdr3_nt: TGTGCCAGCAGGCAGGACAGGCGTGAGCAGTACTTC
cdr3_aa: CASRQDRREQYF

clone_size: few
j_call: TRBJ2-4
v_call: TRBV5-1
d_call: .
cdr3_nt: TGCGCCAGCAGCGAGGTCTCGGCTGATGCCATTCAGTACTTC
cdr3_aa: CASSEVSADAIQYF

clone_size: .
j_call: TRBJ2-3
v_call: TRBV9
d_call: .
cdr3_nt: TGTGCCAGCAACTGGGACCGCACAGATACGCAGTATTTT
cdr3_aa: CASNWDRTDTQYF

clone_size: .
j_call: TRBJ2-5
v_call: TRBV7-2
d_call: .
cdr3_nt: TGTGCCAGCAGCTTTCGCCCAGGCCAAGAGACCCAGTACTTC
cdr3_aa: CASSFRPGQETQYF

clone_size: .
j_call: TRBJ2-1
v_call: TRBV7-2
d_call: .
cdr3_nt: TGTGCCAGCGGGCAAGGGGTAGCCTACAATGAGCAGTTCTTC
cdr3_aa: CASGQGVAYNEQFF

clone_size: .
j_call: TRBJ2-1
v_call: TRBV3-1
d_call: TRBD2
cdr3_nt: TGTGCCAGCAGCCAAGCCCCGGGGGGAAACAATGAGCAGTTCTTC
cdr3_aa: CASSQAPGGNNEQFF

clone_size: .
j_call: TRBJ2-7
v_call: TRBV28
d_call: .
cdr3_nt: TGTGCCAGCAATAAAGGGACCTACGAGCAGTACTTC
cdr3_aa: CASNKGTYEQYF

clone_size: .
j_call: TRBJ1-2
v_call: TRBV7-2
d_call: .
cdr3_nt: TGTGCCAGCAGCTTACGCCCCGCTCGGGGGCTCAGGCATGGCTACACCTTC
cdr3_aa: CASSLRPARGLRHGYTF

clone_size: .
j_call: TRBJ2-5
v_call: TRBV3-1
d_call: .
cdr3_nt: TGTGCCAGCAGCCGCCGTATTACAGTAGCTGACAATGAGCAGTACTTC
cdr3_aa: CASSRRITVADNEQYF

clone_size: .
j_call: TRBJ1-5
v_call: TRBV3-1
d_call: .
cdr3_nt: TGTGCCAGCAGCCAAGATTTAGCCCACTATCAGCCCCAGCATTTT
cdr3_aa: CASSQDLAHYQPQHF

clone_size: .
j_call: TRBJ2-7
v_call: TRBV29-1
d_call: .
cdr3_nt: TGCAGCGTTCGAAGCGGGTACGAGCAGTACTTC
cdr3_aa: CSVRSGYEQYF

clone_size: few
j_call: TRBJ2-5
v_call: TRBV20-1
d_call: .
cdr3_nt: TGCAGTGCTAGAGATTGGCGGGGGCCGGTGGAGACCCAGTACTTC
cdr3_aa: CSARDWRGPVETQYF

clone_size: .
j_call: TRBJ2-1
v_call: TRBV7-3
d_call: .
cdr3_nt: TGTGCCAGCAGCTTTGGGGCAAACTATGAGCAGTTCTTC
cdr3_aa: CASSFGANYEQFF

clone_size: few
j_call: TRBJ2-5
v_call: TRBV20-1
d_call: .
cdr3_nt: TGCAGTGCTACAACAGGGGGGGGGACCCAGTACTTC
cdr3_aa: CSATTGGGTQYF

clone_size: .
j_call: TRBJ2-5
v_call: TRBV7-9
d_call: .
cdr3_nt: TGTGCCAGCAGCTTAGCGGCTACAGGGAGGCAAGAGACCCAGTACTTC
cdr3_aa: CASSLAATGRQETQYF

clone_size: .
j_call: TRBJ2-1
v_call: TRBV20-1
d_call: TRBD2
cdr3_nt: TGCAGTGCTAGAGATCGATCAGCGGGGACTAGCGGGGGGTGGAGTGAGCAGTTCTTC
cdr3_aa: CSARDRSAGTSGGWSEQFF

clone_size: few
j_call: TRBJ2-1
v_call: TRBV12-3/TRBV12-4
d_call: TRBD2
cdr3_nt: TGTGCCAGCACCCCGACGGGAGGAGAGCAGTTCTTC
cdr3_aa: CASTPTGGEQFF

clone_size: .
j_call: TRBJ2-7
v_call: TRBV4-3
d_call: TRBD1
cdr3_nt: TGCGCCAGCAGCCACCGGGACAGAGCCTACGAGCAGTACTTC
cdr3_aa: CASSHRDRAYEQYF

clone_size: few
j_call: TRBJ2-4
v_call: TRBV27
d_call: TRBD2
cdr3_nt: TGTGCCAGCAGTCCCGCGGGGGGGCGAGCCAAAAACATTCAGTACTTC
cdr3_aa: CASSPAGGRAKNIQYF

clone_size: once
j_call: TRBJ1-6
v_call: TRBV27
d_call: .
cdr3_nt: TGTGCCAGCAGTTTCAGCCCTCACATGGAGTCCCCTTATAATTCACCCCTCCACTTT
cdr3_aa: CASSFSPHMESPYNSPLHF

clone_size: few
j_call: TRBJ1-2
v_call: TRBV29-1
d_call: TRBD1
cdr3_nt: TGCAGCGTTGCAGAGACAGGGTCTATAGCCTACACCTTC
cdr3_aa: CSVAETGSIAYTF

clone_size: .
j_call: TRBJ2-7
v_call: TRBV7-2
d_call: TRBD2
cdr3_nt: TGTGCCAGCAGCCCTCAACCGGGACTAGCCTCCTACGAGCAGTACTTC
cdr3_aa: CASSPQPGLASYEQYF

clone_size: .
j_call: TRBJ1-6
v_call: TRBV6-5
d_call: .
cdr3_nt: TGTGCCAGCAGTCTTGGGGGCCCCCGGAGGGATTCACCCCTCCACTTT
cdr3_aa: CASSLGGPRRDSPLHF

clone_size: .
j_call: TRBJ2-1
v_call: TRBV12-3/TRBV12-4
d_call: .
cdr3_nt: TGTGCCAGCCAGATCTCCTACAATGAGCAGTTCTTC
cdr3_aa: CASQISYNEQFF

clone_size: .
j_call: TRBJ2-7
v_call: TRBV20-1
d_call: TRBD2
cdr3_nt: TGCAGTGCACCCGTAGCGGGGGGGCTCTCCGAGCAGTACTTC
cdr3_aa: CSAPVAGGLSEQYF

clone_size: few
j_call: TRBJ2-5
v_call: TRBV7-3
d_call: .
cdr3_nt: TGTGCCAGCAGCTTACGGGCGTCAGGGGAAGAGACCCAGTACTTC
cdr3_aa: CASSLRASGEETQYF

clone_size: .
j_call: TRBJ2-3
v_call: TRBV20-1
d_call: TRBD1
cdr3_nt: TGCAGTGCTGGCTACAGGGGGATCGGCACAGATACGCAGTATTTT
cdr3_aa: CSAGYRGIGTDTQYF

clone_size: few
j_call: TRBJ2-7
v_call: TRBV27
d_call: .
cdr3_nt: TGTGCCAGCAGTTTAATAGGGGCAGCATACTACGAGCAGTACTTC
cdr3_aa: CASSLIGAAYYEQYF

clone_size: .
j_call: TRBJ2-1
v_call: TRBV6-5
d_call: .
cdr3_nt: TGTGCCAGCAGTTACTCGACGGCCCCTCAGCAGTTCTTC
cdr3_aa: CASSYSTAPQQFF

clone_size: .
j_call: TRBJ2-1
v_call: TRBV6-2/TRBV6-3
d_call: TRBD1
cdr3_nt: TGTGCCAGCAGCTACAAATCAGGGGGCAACTCCTACAATGAGCAGTTCTTC
cdr3_aa: CASSYKSGGNSYNEQFF